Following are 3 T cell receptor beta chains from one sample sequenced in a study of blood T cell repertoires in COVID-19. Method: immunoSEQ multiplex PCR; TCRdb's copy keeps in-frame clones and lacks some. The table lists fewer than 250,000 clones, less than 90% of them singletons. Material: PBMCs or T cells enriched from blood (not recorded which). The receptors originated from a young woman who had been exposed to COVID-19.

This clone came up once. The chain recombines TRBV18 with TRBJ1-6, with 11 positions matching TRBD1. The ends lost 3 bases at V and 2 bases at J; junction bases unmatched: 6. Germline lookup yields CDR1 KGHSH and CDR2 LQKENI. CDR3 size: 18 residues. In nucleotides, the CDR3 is TGTGCCAGCTCACCGATAGGACAGGGGGCGGCCTATAATTCACCCCTCCACTTT. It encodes CASSPIGQGAAYNSPLHF.

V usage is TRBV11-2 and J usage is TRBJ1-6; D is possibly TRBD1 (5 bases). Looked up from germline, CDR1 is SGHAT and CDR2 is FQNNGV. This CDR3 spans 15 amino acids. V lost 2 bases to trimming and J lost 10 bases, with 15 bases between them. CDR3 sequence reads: CASSLRPGPGSPLHF. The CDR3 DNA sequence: TGTGCCAGCAGCTTAAGGCCAGGGCCAGGATCACCCCTCCACTTT.

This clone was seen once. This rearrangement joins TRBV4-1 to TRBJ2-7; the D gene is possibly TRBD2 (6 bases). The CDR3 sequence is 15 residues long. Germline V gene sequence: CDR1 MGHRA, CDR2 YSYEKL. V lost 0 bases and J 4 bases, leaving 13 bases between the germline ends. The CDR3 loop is CASSQEGGDRYEQYF. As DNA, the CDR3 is TGCGCCAGCAGCCAAGAGGGCGGGGATAGGTACGAGCAGTACTTC.